This T cell receptor beta chain emerged from a study of human versus mouse CDR3 diversity and MHC coevolution. Trimming took 6 bases from V and 5 from J, leaving 11 bases between them. CDR3 length: 13 amino acids. Germline-derived CDR1 and CDR2 are MGHDK and SYGVNS. This clone was observed a single time. Repertoires were generated with immunoSEQ multiplex PCR, while TCRdb's copy carries only in-frame clones and drops some. The data hold tens of thousands of clones, with about 90% observed a single time. This receptor was identified in a person aged 25-75 years in good health. J is TRBJ1-5 and V is TRBV25-1; D perhaps matches TRBD1 (5 bases). The sequencing input was naive CD4+ T cells from blood. As to subset: CD45RO-negative CD62L-positive naive CD4 T cells. The CDR3 sequence: CASRGQGDQPQHF. The CDR3 DNA reads TGTGCCAGCAGGGGCCAAGGGGATCAGCCCCAGCATTTT.